What follows are 21 T cell receptor beta chains derived from one specimen sequenced in a study of early T cells in non-severe SARS-CoV-2 infection. TCRdb analysed the 5' RACE reads with MiXCR anew, one entry per CDR3 protein. The sample consists of roughly 55,000 distinct CDR3 sequences, 11% of them appearing once. The specimen was whole blood. The receptors shown here come from an adult who was a healthcare worker with PCR-confirmed SARS-CoV-2 infection or an uninfected control (not recorded which).

The chain recombines TRBV29-1 with TRBJ1-2, with 7 bases aligning to TRBD1. The CDR3 has 12 residues. Trimming removed 5 bases from V and 3 bases from J; junction bases left unmatched: 3. CDR1 and CDR2 from the germline V gene are SQVTM and ANQGSEA. The DNA of the CDR3 is TGCAGCGTTCGGGACAGTGACTATGGCTACACCTTC. Translated: CSVRDSDYGYTF. Complete variable domain (other parts from reference TRBV29-1 and TRBJ1-2): SAVISQKPSRDICQRGTSLTIQCQVDSQVTMMFWYRQQPGQSLTLIATANQGSEATYESGFVIDKFPISRPNLTFSTLTVSNMSPEDSSIYLCSVRDSDYGYTFGSGTRLTVV.

This clonotype was detected many times. The chain joins TRBV20-1 to TRBJ2-1; 11 nucleotides match TRBD2. There are 13 residues in the CDR3. V was clipped by 6 bases and J by 5 bases; unmatched bases: 3. The germline CDR1 and CDR2 sequences are DFQATT and SNEGSKA (reference sequence). The CDR3 loop is CSADSGRDNEQFF. As DNA, the CDR3 is TGCAGTGCAGATAGCGGGAGGGACAATGAGCAGTTCTTC.

This clonotype was observed a few times. This chain uses TRBV7-8 with TRBJ2-3, with D possibly being TRBD1 or TRBD2 (5 bases each). Germline values: CDR1 SGHVS, CDR2 FQNEAQ. This CDR3 contains 16 residues. V lost 1 base and J lost 1, with 12 bases in between. The CDR3 region is CASSLGAGRGTDTQYF. In nucleotides, the CDR3 is TGTGCCAGCAGCTTAGGGGCAGGGAGAGGCACAGATACGCAGTATTTT.

In its sample, this clonotype was seen a few times. The chain recombines TRBV20-1 with TRBJ2-2; possibly TRBD2 for D (6 bases). CDR1 DFQATT and CDR2 SNEGSKA come from the germline V gene (reference sequence). Trimming left V 0 bases short and J 0 bases short, with 11 bases between. The CDR3 is made up of 16 amino acids. CDR3 in DNA: TGCAGTGCTAGAGATGGAGGGCGCCCGAACACCGGGGAGCTGTTTTTT. It codes for CSARDGGRPNTGELFF.

The chain employs TRBV28 and TRBJ2-1; 8 positions match TRBD2. Per germline, CDR1 MDHEN and CDR2 SYDVKM. The CDR3 has 12 residues. V gave up 6 bases and J gave up 7 bases; unmatched junction bases: 2. As DNA, the CDR3 is TGTGCCAGCAGACAGCGGGGGAATGAGCAGTTCTTC. This sequence encodes CASRQRGNEQFF.

This clonotype was detected many times. The chain employs TRBV6-6 and TRBJ1-1, with D tentatively TRBD1 (5 bases). Germline V gene sequence: CDR1 MNHNY, CDR2 SVGAGI (reference sequence). Trimming took 0 bases from V and 6 from J, leaving 11 bases between them. The CDR3 extends over 14 amino acids. This CDR3 is CASSYSEGGAEAFF. For the CDR3, the DNA is TGTGCCAGCAGTTACTCGGAGGGAGGGGCTGAAGCTTTCTTT.

This clonotype was picked up a small number of times. The chain links TRBV28 to TRBJ2-1; possible D gene TRBD2, 6 bases. Trimming shortened V by 7 bases and J by 3 bases, and 19 bases separated the two germline ends. The germline V gene encodes CDR1 MDHEN and CDR2 SYDVKM. The CDR3 sequence is 16 residues long. CDR3 residues: CASKGSDGRFYNEQFF. CDR3 nucleotide sequence: TGTGCCAGCAAAGGGTCGGACGGGAGATTCTACAATGAGCAGTTCTTC.

This clonotype has more than one count but fewer than ten. V gene TRBV12-3 or TRBV12-4 combines with J gene TRBJ2-7, with 9 positions matching TRBD1. V shed 3 bases, J shed 0 bases, and the junction held 3 bases outside the gene matches. The CDR3 length is 15 residues. CDR3 loop: CASSLGQGNSYEQYF. CDR3 in DNA: TGTGCCAGCAGTTTGGGACAGGGAAACTCCTACGAGCAGTACTTC.

This clonotype was detected only a few times. The chain recombines TRBV29-1 with TRBJ2-3; TRBD1 is a possible D gene (6 bases). CDR3 length: 13 residues. The germline CDR1 and CDR2 sequences are SQVTM and ANQGSEA. Trimming removed 6 bases at V and 1 base at J, with 11 bases between. DNA for the CDR3: TGCAGCGTGAACAGGGATGGCACAGATACGCAGTATTTT. It codes for CSVNRDGTDTQYF.

This clonotype was seen a handful of times. J is TRBJ1-1 and V is TRBV5-8, with D possibly TRBD1 on 6 matching bases. V was pared by 4 bases and J by 1 base, with 14 bases between. The CDR3 is made up of 15 amino acids. In germline, CDR1 is SGHTS, CDR2 YDEGEE. DNA of the CDR3: TGTGCCAGCAGCCCTGAAACAGGGAGGAACACTGAAGCTTTCTTT. Translation: CASSPETGRNTEAFF.

This clonotype was counted at least ten times. V gene TRBV27 combines with J gene TRBJ2-7; the match to TRBD1 covers 10 bases. From germline, CDR1 is MNHEY and CDR2 SMNVEV (reference sequence). This CDR3 is built from 18 residues. V lost 5 bases and J lost 5; bases outside the gene matches: 18. Written as DNA, the CDR3 is TGTGCCAGCAGTGCAGGGACAGGGGCCCCGAAACAATGGCACGAGCAGTACTTC. It codes for CASSAGTGAPKQWHEQYF.

This clonotype has a count of ten or more. V gene TRBV27 combines with J gene TRBJ2-1; D remains ambiguous. V shed 7 bases and J shed 0 bases, with 19 bases lying between them. This CDR3 spans 17 amino acids. Germline lookup yields CDR1 MNHEY and CDR2 SMNVEV (reference sequence). The CDR3 nucleotides read TGTGCCAGCACCCCCCTTGTGGGAATGGACTCCTACAATGAGCAGTTCTTC. It yields the protein CASTPLVGMDSYNEQFF.

This clonotype was counted many times. V and J are TRBV29-1 and TRBJ1-1; TRBD1 might be the D (6 bases). CDR1 is SQVTM and CDR2 is ANQGSEA in the germline V gene. The length of the CDR3 is 12 residues. Deletions cut 7 bases from V and 5 bases from J, with 14 bases between. Here the CDR3 DNA reads TGCAGCGCGGCTCCAGGGGAAACTGAAGCTTTCTTT. Its translation: CSAAPGETEAFF.

This clonotype was counted a few times. V gene TRBV12-3 or TRBV12-4 combines with J gene TRBJ1-1; D possibly corresponds to TRBD1 (5 bases). Trimming took 6 bases from V and 7 from J, leaving 12 bases between them. The CDR3 contains 12 residues. The CDR3 sequence: CASRSGQLEAFF. CDR3 DNA sequence: TGTGCCAGCAGATCAGGGCAACTTGAAGCTTTCTTT.

This clonotype was seen at least ten times. This chain connects TRBV30 to TRBJ2-5, with TRBD2 identical over 11 bases. Germline loops: CDR1 GTSNPN, CDR2 SVGIG (reference sequence). Trimming removed 2 bases from V and 2 bases from J; junction bases left unmatched: 10. This CDR3 is built from 17 residues. CDR3 in DNA: TGTGCCTGGAGTCGGGGACTAGCGGCAGGCCGACAAGAGACCCAGTACTTC. This encodes CAWSRGLAAGRQETQYF.

In its sample, this clonotype was seen many times. The chain couples TRBV4-2 to TRBJ2-7; 8 nucleotides match TRBD1. Per the germline V gene, CDR1 is LGHNA and CDR2 is YNFKEQ. The trim removed 0 bases at V and 3 bases at J, leaving 4 bases unmatched. This CDR3 region has 15 residues. The CDR3 reads CASSQELTGGYEQYF. In DNA form, the CDR3 reads TGTGCCAGCAGCCAAGAACTCACAGGGGGCTACGAGCAGTACTTC.

This clonotype was found many times. The rearrangement links TRBV30 to TRBJ1-2; D not certain. Trimming took 3 bases from V and 4 from J, leaving 15 bases between them. There are 14 residues in the CDR3. Looked up from germline, CDR1 is GTSNPN and CDR2 is SVGIG (reference sequence). CDR3 DNA: TGTGCCTGGAGCTCAGTTGAACGACCCTATGGCTACACCTTC. This encodes CAWSSVERPYGYTF.

This clonotype was observed at least ten times. In DNA, the CDR3 is TGTGCCAGCAGCCAAGCTTTAGAGGTGGAGCAGTTCTTC. This encodes CASSQALEVEQFF. The rearrangement uses TRBV3-1 and TRBJ2-1, with no clear D. The V gene lost 1 base and the J gene lost 10 bases, with 11 bases spanning the gap. Germline V gene lookup returns CDR1 LGHDT and CDR2 YNNKEL (reference sequence). The CDR3 is 13 residues long.

This clonotype was recorded a few times. The V and J genes are TRBV29-1 and TRBJ1-2; 7 nucleotides align to TRBD1. V shed 7 bases, J shed 3 bases, and the junction held 5 bases outside the gene matches. This CDR3 region has 12 residues. CDR1 and CDR2 (germline): SQVTM, ANQGSEA. The DNA for the CDR3 is TGCAGCGCGAGACAGGGTGACTATGGCTACACCTTC. Its protein product is CSARQGDYGYTF.

This clonotype was recorded at least ten times. This chain's CDR3 is CSASLSSGNTIYF. The CDR3 DNA sequence: TGCAGTGCTAGTCTAAGCTCTGGAAACACCATATATTTT. The J gene is TRBJ1-3, the V gene TRBV20-1; D unclear. Germline CDR1 is DFQATT and CDR2 is SNEGSKA (reference sequence). Trimming took 3 bases from V and 0 from J, leaving 6 bases between them. The CDR3 spans 13 residues.

At least ten counts were recorded for this clonotype. The J gene is TRBJ1-3, the V gene TRBV12-3 or TRBV12-4, with 10 bases that match TRBD1. This CDR3 contains 17 residues. The trim removed 3 bases at V and 0 bases at J, leaving 5 bases unmatched. CDR3 residues: CASSFKGQGSSGNTIYF. The CDR3 region has the DNA TGTGCCAGCAGTTTTAAGGGACAGGGGAGCTCTGGAAACACCATATATTTT.